This TCR beta chain was captured in a study of blood T cell repertoires in COVID-19. Study information: Samples taken during acute and convalescent COVID-19 were collected in the United States, Italy and Spain. Sources were T cells, B-cell-depleted T cells, or PBMCs; the material itself was cDNA or gDNA.

Trimming cost V 3 bases and J 5 bases, with 7 bases left between them. CDR1 and CDR2 (germline): SQVTM, ANQGSEA. The CDR3 is 11 residues long. In the authors' methods: For nucleated cells, counts were estimated from reference gene primer amplification. Assay: immunoSEQ multiplex PCR; the TCRdb copy retains only in-frame clones and omits some. Clone size and V and J calls were adopted from that table, with D and trimming inferred from the DNA. The sample includes roughly 200,000 clones, approximately 83% seen only once; the top ten take around 9.9%. The chain couples TRBV29-1 to TRBJ2-5; TRBD2 might be the D (6 bases). The sequenced sample was peripheral blood. The source is a human donor with active or convalescent COVID-19. The donor label of this sample is uncertain. DNA for the CDR3: TGCAGCGTTGATGGGGGGGAGACCCAGTACTTC. It translates to CSVDGGETQYF.